Below, 18 T cell receptor beta chains from the same sample are listed, as sequenced in a study of control samples from healthy donors and cancer patients (dated by TCRdb to the early 2020s). Receptor amplification or capture employed the immunoSEQ multiplex PCR assay. Imported from immuneACCESS, the table was reduced by TCRdb to in-frame sequences with V and J called. These copies leave out some clones; in studies compared against another copy, an unresolved V gene accounts for under half, and the cause of the remainder is not known. Across this sample there are over 15,000 clones, with roughly 80% seen only once. 25% to 35% of the sample rests with the top ten. The sequencing sample was made of PBMCs. Receptor source: a man aged 80 or over with head and neck cancer.

J is TRBJ2-1 and V is TRBV5-1, with 12 nucleotides matching TRBD2. The CDR3 is 16 amino acids. Germline loops: CDR1 SGHRS, CDR2 YFSETQ. J lost 9 bases, V lost 0 bases, and 7 bases had no gene match. The CDR3 spells CASSLGLAGEVVEQFF. The CDR3 DNA is TGCGCCAGCAGCTTGGGACTAGCGGGGGAGGTTGTTGAGCAGTTCTTC.

This chain links TRBV3-1 (or the pseudogene TRBV3-2) with TRBJ2-3, with D unresolved. The CDR3 consists of 17 residues. The V and J ends lost 0 bases and 1 base respectively, with 14 bases between them. Germline V gene data show CDR1 as LGHDT and CDR2 as YNNKEL (reference sequence). This chain's CDR3 is CASSQERGIARTDTQYF. CDR3 coding DNA: TGTGCCAGCAGCCAAGAAAGAGGAATAGCCCGCACAGATACGCAGTATTTT.

The chain carries TRBV7-2 and TRBJ2-1; 9 nucleotides line up with TRBD2. Germline V lookup: CDR1 SGHTA, CDR2 FQGNSA. The CDR3 is 15 amino acids. Germline trimming cut 4 bases from V and 8 bases from J; bases unmatched to any gene: 9. CDR3 residues: CASSSAGGNNDEQFF. Written as DNA, the CDR3 is TGTGCCAGCAGCTCAGCGGGAGGTAATAACGATGAGCAGTTCTTC.

V usage is TRBV9 and J usage is TRBJ1-2; D is perhaps TRBD1 (5 bases). Germline loops: CDR1 SGDLS, CDR2 YYNGEE. V was trimmed by 0 bases and J by 8 bases, leaving 14 bases between them. CDR3 length: 14 residues. Here the CDR3 DNA reads TGTGCCAGCAGCGTAGACTCAGGGACGTTCGGCTACACCTTC. Amino acid sequence: CASSVDSGTFGYTF. Combining the CDR3 with reference TRBV9 and TRBJ1-2 gives the whole variable domain DSGVTQTPKHLITATGQRVTLRCSPRSGDLSVYWYQQSLDQGLQFLIQYYNGEERAKGNILERFSAQQFPDLHSELNLSSLELGDSALYFCASSVDSGTFGYTFGSGTRLTVV.

V usage is TRBV30 and J usage is TRBJ1-6; D might be TRBD1 (5 bases). Germline V lookup: CDR1 GTSNPN, CDR2 SVGIG (reference sequence). CDR3 length: 15 residues. V lost 0 bases and J lost 5, with 11 bases in between. The CDR3 spells CAWSVRGGNNSPLHF. CDR3 bases: TGTGCCTGGAGTGTACGTGGGGGAAATAATTCACCCCTCCACTTT.

This rearrangement joins TRBV28 to TRBJ2-7; TRBD1 agrees at 11 bases. Germline lookup yields CDR1 MDHEN and CDR2 SYDVKM. The CDR3 contains 14 residues. The J segment lost 6 bases and the V segment lost 5 bases, leaving 6 bases of the junction unmatched. This CDR3 reads CASSPRTGGSEQYF. In DNA form, the CDR3 reads TGTGCCAGCAGTCCACGGACAGGGGGCAGCGAGCAGTACTTC.

The chain is built from TRBV2 and TRBJ2-1; 10 positions agree with TRBD2. J gave up 0 bases and V 4 bases, and 27 bases lay outside the gene matches. Germline lookup yields CDR1 SNHLY and CDR2 FYNNEI. The CDR3 has 24 amino acids. The CDR3 region has the DNA TGTGCCAGCAGTGGCCACAGGGGAAAATCCTGGGCAGCGGGAGGGCCGGGCTCCTACAATGAGCAGTTCTTC. Translated, it gives CASSGHRGKSWAAGGPGSYNEQFF.

V and J are TRBV5-1 and TRBJ2-7, with 14 nucleotides matching TRBD2. From germline, CDR1 is SGHRS and CDR2 YFSETQ. Trimming removed 1 base from V and 5 bases from J; junction bases left unmatched: 11. The CDR3 is 18 amino acids. The CDR3 DNA reads as TGCGCCAGCAGCTTGTCCGGGACTAGCGGGAGACCCCACAACGAGCAGTACTTC. Protein product: CASSLSGTSGRPHNEQYF.

A few counts support this clone. This sequence joins TRBV6-2 or TRBV6-3 and TRBJ1-3, with 10 bases fitting TRBD1. Germline V gives CDR1 MNHEY, CDR2 SVGEGT. This CDR3 spans 17 amino acids. The V and J ends lost 4 bases and 0 bases, in that order; junction bases with no gene match: 6. Here the CDR3 DNA reads TGTGCCAGCAGTTGGTTCGGGACAGGGGACTCTGGAAACACCATATATTTT. It specifies CASSWFGTGDSGNTIYF.

This chain uses TRBV2 with TRBJ2-4, with a possible D match to TRBD1 (5 bases). This CDR3 spans 13 amino acids. Trimming removed 8 bases from V and 4 bases from J, with 12 bases in between. The V gene's germline CDR1 is SNHLY and CDR2 FYNNEI. CDR3 loop: CASATGIKNIQYF. DNA of the CDR3: TGTGCCAGCGCAACAGGAATAAAAAACATTCAGTACTTC.

This chain connects TRBV9 to TRBJ1-5; no definite D call. The CDR3 loop spans 16 amino acids. Trimming removed 0 bases at V and 0 bases at J, with 10 bases between. The germline V gene has CDR1 SGDLS and CDR2 YYNGEE. CDR3 amino acids: CASSVGPLFSNQPQHF. CDR3 nucleotides: TGTGCCAGCAGCGTAGGTCCGCTATTTAGCAATCAGCCCCAGCATTTT.

This chain links TRBV6-6 with TRBJ1-6; no definite D call. The germline V gene has CDR1 MNHNY and CDR2 SVGAGI (reference sequence). CDR3 length: 16 amino acids. V gave up 6 bases and J gave up 6 bases, with 18 bases separating them. The CDR3 reads CASSSDPRFSNSPLHF. CDR3 bases: TGTGCCAGCAGCTCCGACCCCCGATTCTCTAATTCACCCCTCCACTTT.

The chain links TRBV7-3 to TRBJ2-1, with a tentative D call TRBD2 (5 bases). Germline lookup yields CDR1 SGHTA and CDR2 FQGTGA. CDR3 size: 15 residues. V was clipped by 2 bases and J by 2 bases, with 10 bases between them. CDR3: CASSLSPGAYNEQFF. CDR3 coding DNA: TGTGCCAGCAGCTTATCCCCCGGGGCCTACAATGAGCAGTTCTTC.

V usage is TRBV28 and J usage is TRBJ2-4, with D possibly TRBD1 on 6 matching bases. Trimming pared 5 bases from V and 1 base from J, leaving 18 bases between. Germline values: CDR1 MDHEN, CDR2 SYDVKM. This CDR3 contains 17 residues. The DNA for the CDR3 is TGTGCCAGCAGTCCCAACACAGGGAATTGGGCCAAAAACATTCAGTACTTC. Translation: CASSPNTGNWAKNIQYF.

The J gene is TRBJ2-3, the V gene TRBV19; 9 bases align to TRBD1. V was clipped by 6 bases and J by 3 bases; unmatched bases: 1. From germline, CDR1 is LNHDA and CDR2 SQIVND (reference sequence). The CDR3 has 13 residues. CDR3 residues: CASRQGATDTQYF. CDR3 nucleotides: TGTGCCAGTAGACAGGGGGCAACAGATACGCAGTATTTT.

This chain joins TRBV7-3 and TRBJ1-2, with 7 bases fitting TRBD1. The V segment lost 5 bases and the J segment 6 bases; nucleotides outside the gene matches: 12. CDR1 and CDR2 from the germline V gene are SGHTA and FQGTGA. CDR3 length: 15 residues. The CDR3 is CASSPREGARDGYTF. The CDR3 nucleotides read TGTGCCAGCAGCCCCCGGGAGGGGGCGCGAGATGGCTACACCTTC.

This clone was detected a few times. The V call is TRBV2, the J call TRBJ2-7; TRBD1 matches 11 bases. Germline CDR1 SNHLY, CDR2 FYNNEI. The CDR3 totals 14 residues. The junction had 3 bases not matched to a gene; V was cut back by 6 bases and J by 2 bases. CDR3 loop: CASRPGQGAYEQYF. CDR3 coding DNA: TGTGCCAGCAGGCCGGGACAGGGGGCCTACGAGCAGTACTTC.

The chain is built from TRBV2 and TRBJ2-7, with 7 bases fitting TRBD2. Germline V gene lookup returns CDR1 SNHLY and CDR2 FYNNEI. The CDR3 totals 14 residues. Trimming took 7 bases from V and 2 from J; bases not matched to a gene: 8. The CDR3 loop is CASNYERGPYEQYF. The CDR3 coding sequence is TGTGCCAGCAACTACGAGCGGGGCCCCTACGAGCAGTACTTC.